Included here is one TCR beta chain sequence, with context. Antigen unknown. This specimen belongs to a study of cytomegalovirus exposure and HLA in healthy donors. The PCR had 60 Vbeta and 13 Jbeta primers. Authors' processing steps: In a later analysis, of 70 million to 85 million unique beta chains, roughly 10 million appeared in at least two donors. The protocol was immunoSEQ multiplex PCR, while the TCRdb copy is restricted to in-frame clones and leaves out a portion. Clone size and the V and J calls come from that table; the DNA yielded D and trimming. The sample contains 90,000 to 120,000 clones, about three quarters of which appear only once. Germline V lookup: CDR1 SGHNT, CDR2 YYREEE (reference sequence). The CDR3 contains 15 residues. The V end was cut by 2 bases, the J end by 0 bases, with 10 bases between. Study outcomes and limitations: The study labeled 150 or so TCR beta chains cytomegalovirus-associated. Presence/absence analyses assumed roughly uniform sequencing depth across donors.

Sequenced sample: PBMCs. The sequence was collected from a young woman in good health and CMV-seropositive. The chain carries TRBV5-4 and TRBJ2-3; D unresolved. CDR3 sequence (DNA): TGTGCCAGCAGCTTAGATCGGGTGAGCACAGATACGCAGTATTTT. Translation: CASSLDRVSTDTQYF.